These 18 T cell receptor beta chains came from one sample sequenced in a study of OX40 agonist ivuxolimab in advanced cancers. Libraries were prepared by immunoSEQ multiplex PCR; TCRdb keeps only in-frame clonotypes and omits some of them. Of about 68,000 clones detected, 88% appear once; the ten largest clones hold about 1%. Sample: CD4+ or CD8+ T cells sorted from blood, taken in a trial of the OX40 agonist ivuxolimab. The origin of the receptors is an adult with an advanced solid tumor such as melanoma, head and neck, liver or kidney cancer.

This chain links TRBV18 with TRBJ2-1; 14 nucleotides line up with TRBD2. Germline CDR1 and CDR2: KGHSH and LQKENI. V lost 2 bases to trimming and J lost 0 bases; unmatched junction nucleotides: 9. CDR3 length: 20 amino acids. CDR3 region: CASSPRLAGGSLSSYNEQFF. For the CDR3, the DNA is TGTGCCAGCTCACCAAGACTAGCGGGAGGGTCCTTGAGCTCCTACAATGAGCAGTTCTTC.

The chain recombines TRBV6-6 with TRBJ1-5, with 8 bases identical to TRBD1. V dropped 4 bases and J dropped 15; count of bases not matched to a gene: 5. Germline CDR1 reads MNHNY; CDR2 reads SVGAGI (reference sequence). This CDR3 comprises 11 residues. The CDR3 protein is CASSWTGSWHF. Written as DNA, the CDR3 is TGTGCCAGCAGTTGGACAGGGTCGTGGCATTTT.

The chain recombines TRBV7-8 with TRBJ2-2; D may be TRBD1 (5 bases). Trimming took 1 base from V and 5 from J, leaving 8 bases between them. This CDR3 has 14 residues. Germline lookup yields CDR1 SGHVS and CDR2 FQNEAQ. The CDR3 nucleotides read TGTGCCAGCAGCTTAGTGAAGGGGACCGGGGAGCTGTTTTTT. Encoded protein: CASSLVKGTGELFF. Complete variable domain (other parts from reference TRBV7-8 and TRBJ2-2): GAGVSQSPRYKVAKRGQDVALRCDPISGHVSLFWYQQALGQGPEFLTYFQNEAQLDKSGLPSDRFFAERPEGSVSTLKIQRTQQEDSAVYLCASSLVKGTGELFFGEGSRLTVL.

This sequence joins TRBV6-6 and TRBJ1-1; no clear D gene. The V gene lost 0 bases and the J gene lost 1 base, with 12 bases spanning the gap. This CDR3 has 16 amino acids. Germline V gives CDR1 MNHNY, CDR2 SVGAGI (reference sequence). The CDR3 nucleotides are TGTGCCAGCAGTTACTCGTCTCCCAACCCGAACACTGAAGCTTTCTTT. This codes for CASSYSSPNPNTEAFF.

The genes are TRBV18 and TRBJ2-1; TRBD2 is a possible D gene (6 bases). Per germline, CDR1 KGHSH and CDR2 LQKENI. V shed 7 bases and J shed 6 bases, with 16 bases lying between them. This CDR3 comprises 14 residues. The CDR3 spells CASFNSGTANEQFF. The DNA of the CDR3 is TGTGCCAGCTTTAATAGCGGAACGGCCAATGAGCAGTTCTTC.

This rearrangement joins TRBV5-5 to TRBJ1-3; D is ambiguous. Germline CDR1 reads SGHKS; CDR2 reads YYEKEE (reference sequence). This CDR3 has 15 amino acids. The V and J ends lost 3 bases and 0 bases respectively, with 10 bases between them. The CDR3 is CASSSVGTSGNTIYF. DNA of the CDR3: TGTGCCAGCAGCTCGGTGGGAACCTCTGGAAACACCATATATTTT.

This CDR3 reads CASSVGQGASADTQYF. Here the CDR3 DNA reads TGTGCCAGCAGCGTAGGACAGGGGGCGTCCGCAGATACGCAGTATTTT. The chain has TRBV9 and TRBJ2-3, with 10 nucleotides matching TRBD1. Germline V gene data show CDR1 as SGDLS and CDR2 as YYNGEE. There are 16 residues in the CDR3. V was clipped by 0 bases and J by 4 bases; unmatched bases: 5.

About this clone itself: Relative to the germline gene, one junction end is altered; a read error may explain this. Other DNA sequences from this sample encode an identical CDR3 as well. For the CDR3, the DNA is TGTGCTAGCAGCTTGGGCCCCAATCAGCCCCAGCATTTT. This codes for CASSLGPNQPQHF. This chain joins TRBV7-7 and TRBJ1-5; D unclear. Germline V gene data show CDR1 as SSHAT and CDR2 as FNYEAQ (reference sequence). The CDR3 has 13 residues.

V and J are TRBV4-1 and TRBJ2-1, with 9 bases lining up with TRBD2. Trimming took 1 base from V and 4 from J; bases not matched to a gene: 20. CDR3 length equals 21 residues. Germline lookup yields CDR1 MGHRA and CDR2 YSYEKL. The CDR3 protein is CASSQGAVPGRNAGGYNEQFF. The CDR3 region has the DNA TGCGCCAGCAGCCAAGGGGCGGTCCCGGGCCGAAACGCGGGGGGGTACAATGAGCAGTTCTTC.

Here the CDR3 reads CAIPEGLGEHYEQYF. In nucleotides, the CDR3 is TGTGCCATTCCCGAGGGGCTTGGGGAACACTACGAGCAGTACTTC. V and J are TRBV6-4 and TRBJ2-7, with D tentatively TRBD1 or TRBD2 (5 bases each). This CDR3 is 15 amino acids long. The germline V gene encodes CDR1 MRHNA and CDR2 SNTAGT. With 10 bases removed from V and 3 bases from J, the gap between germline ends came to 22 bases.

The V and J genes are TRBV11-2 and TRBJ1-3; no reliable D call. This CDR3 is built from 14 residues. CDR1 is SGHAT and CDR2 is FQNNGV in the germline V gene. V was shortened by 5 bases and J by 2 bases, with 10 bases between the two germline ends. The CDR3 loop is CASSIRGAGNTIYF. The CDR3 nucleotides are TGTGCCAGCAGCATTCGGGGTGCTGGAAACACCATATATTTT.

The V call is TRBV28, the J call TRBJ2-3, with no clear D. The germline gives CDR1 MDHEN, CDR2 SYDVKM. V dropped 6 bases and J dropped 1 base, with 14 bases sitting between them. The CDR3 has 15 amino acids. CDR3 bases: TGTGCCAGCAGCCTCGGGCGGTCAGGCACAGATACGCAGTATTTT. This encodes CASSLGRSGTDTQYF.

The V gene is TRBV4-1, the J gene TRBJ2-1; TRBD2 matches at 15 bases. Looked up from germline, CDR1 is MGHRA and CDR2 is YSYEKL. This CDR3 contains 18 residues. V lost 4 bases and J lost 0; bases outside the gene matches: 4. CDR3 DNA: TGCGCCAGCAGCCGAGGACTAGCGGGAGGGAGCTCCTACAATGAGCAGTTCTTC. Residues: CASSRGLAGGSSYNEQFF.

The sample holds one count of this clone. The chain uses TRBV28 and TRBJ1-2, with D perhaps TRBD1 (5 bases). CDR1 is MDHEN, CDR2 SYDVKM, per germline. The V end lost 5 bases, the J end lost 2 bases, and 15 bases lay between the germline ends. The CDR3 sequence is 15 residues long. The CDR3 region is CASSGGGEGNYGYTF. The CDR3 DNA reads as TGTGCCAGCAGTGGTGGAGGGGAGGGAAACTATGGCTACACCTTC.

The chain couples TRBV5-1 to TRBJ2-7; D call uncertain. From germline, CDR1 is SGHRS and CDR2 YFSETQ. Deletions cut 0 bases from V and 4 bases from J, with 17 bases between. The CDR3 consists of 16 residues. CDR3 bases: TGCGCCAGCAGCTTGGTTCCGGCTAACCTCGGATACGAGCAGTACTTC. Translating gives CASSLVPANLGYEQYF.

This clone was picked up one time. The chain combines TRBV19 with TRBJ1-1; possible D gene TRBD1, 6 bases. The CDR3 consists of 17 residues. Deletions cut 3 bases from V and 2 bases from J, with 19 bases between. Germline CDR1 is LNHDA and CDR2 is SQIVND (reference sequence). CDR3 residues: CASSITVGGGSNTEAFF. For the CDR3, the DNA is TGTGCCAGTAGTATTACAGTAGGGGGAGGATCAAACACTGAAGCTTTCTTT.

The chain employs TRBV5-1 and TRBJ2-2; 9 positions agree with TRBD2. This CDR3 has 16 residues. V shed 0 bases and J 6 bases; nucleotides not matched to a gene: 6. Germline-derived CDR1 and CDR2 are SGHRS and YFSETQ. CDR3 sequence: CASSLAGREGAGELFF. In nucleotides, the CDR3 is TGCGCCAGCAGCTTGGCCGGGCGGGAGGGCGCCGGGGAGCTGTTTTTT. Together with reference TRBV5-1 and TRBJ2-2, the CDR3 gives the full variable domain: KAGVTQTPRYLIKTRGQQVTLSCSPISGHRSVSWYQQTPGQGLQFLFEYFSETQRNKGNFPGRFSGRQFSNSRSEMNVSTLELGDSALYLCASSLAGREGAGELFFGEGSRLTVL.

Here the CDR3 DNA reads TGCGCCAGCAGCTTGCCAGGGGGCCCTCGCGGCTACACCTTC. The encoded protein is CASSLPGGPRGYTF. V is TRBV5-1 and J is TRBJ1-2; TRBD1 matches 8 bases. Germline V gene lookup returns CDR1 SGHRS and CDR2 YFSETQ. Unmatched junction bases numbered 7, after V lost 1 base and J lost 8 bases. The CDR3 contains 14 residues. Complete variable domain (other parts from reference TRBV5-1 and TRBJ1-2): KAGVTQTPRYLIKTRGQQVTLSCSPISGHRSVSWYQQTPGQGLQFLFEYFSETQRNKGNFPGRFSGRQFSNSRSEMNVSTLELGDSALYLCASSLPGGPRGYTFGSGTRLTVV.